One and the same sample provided the 28 T cell receptor beta chains below, sequenced in a study of cytomegalovirus exposure and HLA in healthy donors. Researchers ran the PCR with 60 Vbeta and 13 Jbeta primers. The protocol was immunoSEQ multiplex PCR, while the TCRdb copy is restricted to in-frame clones and leaves out a portion. The table has about 150,000 clones, 65% to 75% seen once. The sample was PBMCs. These receptors were obtained from a man between 60 and 70 years old in good health and CMV-seronegative.

V and J are TRBV2 and TRBJ2-3; TRBD2 aligns across 7 bases. V was pared by 4 bases and J by 9 bases, with 10 bases of the junction left unmatched. This CDR3 has 14 amino acids. Germline CDR1 SNHLY, CDR2 FYNNEI. The chain's CDR3 is CASSGTSERVTQYF. As DNA, the CDR3 is TGTGCCAGCAGTGGGACTAGTGAACGAGTAACGCAGTATTTT.

The chain is built from TRBV5-1 and TRBJ2-1, with a weak D call TRBD2 (6 bases). This CDR3 is 15 amino acids long. Trimming left V 3 bases short and J 2 bases short, with 12 bases between. The V gene's germline CDR1 is SGHRS and CDR2 YFSETQ. This CDR3 is CASSSESGPYNEQFF. For the CDR3, the DNA is TGCGCCAGCAGCTCGGAGAGCGGGCCCTACAATGAGCAGTTCTTC. Using reference TRBV5-1 and TRBJ2-1 for the parts outside the CDR3, the full variable domain is KAGVTQTPRYLIKTRGQQVTLSCSPISGHRSVSWYQQTPGQGLQFLFEYFSETQRNKGNFPGRFSGRQFSNSRSEMNVSTLELGDSALYLCASSSESGPYNEQFFGPGTRLTVL.

The V call is TRBV5-1, the J call TRBJ2-7; TRBD2 agrees at 10 bases. The junction had 7 bases not matched to a gene; V was cut back by 4 bases and J by 3 bases. Germline loops: CDR1 SGHRS, CDR2 YFSETQ. The CDR3 is 15 residues long. The CDR3 DNA sequence: TGCGCCAGCAGCCCAGCGACTAGCGGGCACTACGAGCAGTACTTC. Its protein is CASSPATSGHYEQYF.

This chain uses TRBV14 with TRBJ2-1; 8 nucleotides line up with TRBD1. The CDR3 extends over 16 amino acids. Losses at the gene ends were 4 bases for V and 9 bases for J; bases not matched to a gene: 14. Germline CDR1 is SGHDN and CDR2 is FVKESK. The CDR3 loop is CASSPRQGLRGTEQFF. The CDR3 region has the DNA TGTGCCAGCAGCCCCCGACAGGGGTTAAGAGGCACTGAGCAGTTCTTC.

The chain recombines TRBV7-2 with TRBJ2-1; TRBD2 matches 9 bases. This CDR3 contains 15 residues. The V and J ends lost 4 bases and 1 base, in that order; junction bases with no gene match: 2. Germline CDR1 reads SGHTA; CDR2 reads FQGNSA. CDR3 protein: CASSSTSGSYNEQFF. As DNA, the CDR3 is TGTGCCAGCAGCTCGACTAGCGGATCCTACAATGAGCAGTTCTTC.

The chain joins TRBV6-6 to TRBJ2-7, with 13 bases that match TRBD2. V shed 6 bases and J 0 bases; nucleotides not matched to a gene: 2. Germline assignment: CDR1 MNHNY and CDR2 SVGAGI (reference sequence). The CDR3 has 15 residues. In DNA, the CDR3 is TGTGCCAGCAGCTGGACTAGCGGGAGCTCCTACGAGCAGTACTTC. It yields the protein CASSWTSGSSYEQYF.

This sequence joins TRBV6-4 and TRBJ1-6; a possible D gene is TRBD1 (6 bases). This CDR3 has 16 amino acids. V lost 0 bases and J lost 7, with 13 bases in between. The germline V gene has CDR1 MRHNA and CDR2 SNTAGT. CDR3 protein: CASSDSSLRGNSPLHF. The CDR3 nucleotides are TGTGCCAGCAGTGACTCGAGTCTGAGGGGGAATTCACCCCTCCACTTT.

This clone turned up a few times. The gene calls are TRBV4-1 and TRBJ1-5; 7 bases fit TRBD1. The CDR3 covers 16 residues. With V trimmed by 1 base and J by 4 bases, 7 bases remained unmatched. Germline CDR1 MGHRA, CDR2 YSYEKL. CDR3 amino acids: CASSQVAGGRNQPQHF. The CDR3 DNA is TGCGCCAGCAGCCAAGTGGCAGGGGGGCGAAATCAGCCCCAGCATTTT.

The chain joins TRBV10-2 to TRBJ2-7; 8 bases are a match to TRBD1. The CDR3 length is 14 residues. J lost 2 bases, V lost 6 bases, and 6 bases had no gene match. Germline-derived CDR1 and CDR2 are WSHSY and SAAADI. CDR3 DNA: TGCGCCAGCAGCATTACAGGGGGTCCCTACGAGCAGTACTTC. This encodes CASSITGGPYEQYF.

DNA for the CDR3: TGTGCCAGCAGTGACAGGGGGCCGGGTAGTGGCACAGATACGCAGTATTTT. Encoded protein: CASSDRGPGSGTDTQYF. The rearrangement links TRBV6-1 to TRBJ2-3; 8 bases align to TRBD1. The germline CDR1 and CDR2 sequences are MNHNS and SASEGT. This CDR3 comprises 17 residues. V trimming: 3 bases; J trimming: 1 base; junction bases outside the gene matches: 9.

This clone was seen at least ten times. The rearrangement joins TRBV6-4 to TRBJ2-2; D possibly corresponds to TRBD1 (6 bases). The CDR3 spans 14 residues. Germline CDR1 is MRHNA and CDR2 is SNTAGT. V gave up 4 bases and J gave up 6 bases, with 12 bases separating them. The CDR3 protein is CASSVDRRAGELFF. The CDR3 nucleotides read TGTGCCAGCAGTGTAGACAGGCGAGCCGGGGAGCTGTTTTTT.

The rearrangement uses TRBV28 and TRBJ1-1; 7 bases match TRBD1. With V trimmed by 0 bases and J by 4 bases, 2 bases remained unmatched. The CDR3 is 14 amino acids. Germline V gene data show CDR1 as MDHEN and CDR2 as SYDVKM. The CDR3 loop reads CASSLWAGGTEAFF. The CDR3 region has the DNA TGTGCCAGCAGTTTATGGGCAGGGGGCACTGAAGCTTTCTTT.

In this sample, this clone turned up a few times. J is TRBJ2-1 and V is TRBV5-6; D might be TRBD2 (5 bases). The CDR3 is 15 residues long. From germline, CDR1 is SGHDT and CDR2 YYEEEE. V lost 5 bases and J lost 0, with 12 bases in between. The CDR3 DNA is TGTGCCAGCAGGACCGGACTGCTCTCCTACAATGAGCAGTTCTTC. It encodes CASRTGLLSYNEQFF.

V usage is TRBV4-2 and J usage is TRBJ2-7; 8 nucleotides match TRBD2. CDR1 LGHNA and CDR2 YNFKEQ come from the germline V gene. This CDR3 spans 14 amino acids. V shed 0 bases, J shed 6 bases, and the junction held 4 bases outside the gene matches. The CDR3 spells CASSQESGSGEQYF. CDR3 nucleotides: TGTGCCAGCAGCCAAGAAAGCGGGAGCGGCGAGCAGTACTTC.

The chain is built from TRBV7-2 and TRBJ2-1; D may be TRBD1 (7 bases). Trimming cost V 0 bases and J 5 bases, with 14 bases left between them. Germline CDR1 is SGHTA and CDR2 is FQGNSA. The CDR3 loop spans 16 amino acids. CDR3 nucleotide sequence: TGTGCCAGCAGCTTAGCCCCAGGGGGGAGGAACAATGAGCAGTTCTTC. Amino acid sequence: CASSLAPGGRNNEQFF.

The chain employs TRBV7-8 and TRBJ2-1; TRBD2 aligns across 7 bases. Trimming removed 1 base from V and 3 bases from J; junction bases left unmatched: 0. Germline CDR1 is SGHVS and CDR2 is FQNEAQ. This CDR3 comprises 14 residues. The CDR3 sequence is CASSLGTSYNEQFF. In nucleotides, the CDR3 is TGTGCCAGCAGCTTAGGGACTAGCTACAATGAGCAGTTCTTC.

The rearrangement joins TRBV28 to TRBJ1-5; 7 bases map to TRBD1. This CDR3 contains 15 residues. Per the germline V gene, CDR1 is MDHEN and CDR2 is SYDVKM. Trimming removed 5 bases from V and 3 bases from J; junction bases left unmatched: 7. CDR3 amino acids: CASSLDRDNNQPQHF. In DNA form, the CDR3 reads TGTGCCAGCAGTCTAGACAGGGACAACAATCAGCCCCAGCATTTT.

V gene TRBV7-3 combines with J gene TRBJ2-1; 13 positions match TRBD2. The CDR3 spans 15 residues. V lost 5 bases, J lost 8 bases, and 6 bases stayed unmatched. Germline V lookup: CDR1 SGHTA, CDR2 FQGTGA. CDR3 in DNA: TGTGCCAGCAGCCGGACTAGCGGGAGTGGGGATGAGCAGTTCTTC. It codes for CASSRTSGSGDEQFF. Full variable domain (outside the CDR3, taken from reference TRBV7-3 and TRBJ2-1): GAGVSQTPSNKVTEKGKYVELRCDPISGHTALYWYRQSLGQGPEFLIYFQGTGAADDSGLPNDRFFAVRPEGSVSTLKIQRTERGDSAVYLCASSRTSGSGDEQFFGPGTRLTVL.

This clone turned up a few times. V and J are TRBV28 and TRBJ2-3; TRBD1 might be the D (7 bases). CDR3 length: 15 amino acids. Germline V gene sequence: CDR1 MDHEN, CDR2 SYDVKM. Trimming shortened V by 8 bases and J by 3 bases, and 18 bases separated the two germline ends. The CDR3 bases are TGTGCCAGCGGGGCAGGGGGACTCGGAACAGATACGCAGTATTTT. Its protein is CASGAGGLGTDTQYF.

The V call is TRBV7-3, the J call TRBJ2-3; tentative D call: TRBD1 (6 bases). Germline V gene data show CDR1 as SGHTA and CDR2 as FQGTGA. Trimming took 5 bases from V and 1 from J, leaving 10 bases between them. The CDR3 is 14 residues long. CDR3 bases: TGTGCCAGCAGCGCTAACAGGGGCACAGATACGCAGTATTTT. It specifies CASSANRGTDTQYF.

The gene calls are TRBV5-1 and TRBJ2-1; TRBD2 might be the D (6 bases). The CDR3 contains 12 residues. The germline V gene has CDR1 SGHRS and CDR2 YFSETQ. The V and J ends lost 4 bases and 13 bases respectively, with 15 bases between them. CDR3: CASSPLGGNQFF. The CDR3 DNA is TGCGCCAGCAGCCCATTGGGCGGGAACCAGTTCTTC.

The V gene is TRBV5-4, the J gene TRBJ2-7; 7 bases match TRBD2. This CDR3 contains 15 residues. The germline gives CDR1 SGHNT, CDR2 YYREEE (reference sequence). V lost 7 bases, J lost 4 bases, and 14 bases stayed unmatched. CDR3 sequence reads: CASAPGRGVQYEQYF. The CDR3 DNA reads TGTGCCAGCGCCCCGGGTCGGGGGGTTCAGTACGAGCAGTACTTC.

This clone was seen a few times. CDR3: CAWSVQEGSGYTF. CDR3 coding DNA: TGTGCCTGGAGTGTACAGGAGGGCTCCGGCTACACCTTC. The V gene is TRBV30, the J gene TRBJ1-2; TRBD1 is a possible D gene (5 bases). CDR1 and CDR2 (germline): GTSNPN, SVGIG (reference sequence). The CDR3 is 13 amino acids. Trimming left V 0 bases short and J 8 bases short, with 13 bases between. Full variable domain (remainder filled in from reference TRBV30 and TRBJ1-2): SQTIHQWPATLVQPVGSPLSLECTVEGTSNPNLYWYRQAAGRGLQLLFYSVGIGQISSEVPQNLSASRPQDRQFILSSKKLLLSDSGFYLCAWSVQEGSGYTFGSGTRLTVV.

V and J are TRBV27 and TRBJ2-1; 8 nucleotides align to TRBD1. This CDR3 is 16 amino acids long. The germline V gene has CDR1 MNHEY and CDR2 SMNVEV (reference sequence). V trimming: 3 bases; J trimming: 7 bases; junction bases outside the gene matches: 11. The CDR3 region has the DNA TGTGCCAGCAGTTTTGGACAGGGAGAGAATTGGAATGAGCAGTTCTTC. Residues: CASSFGQGENWNEQFF.

The chain employs TRBV28 and TRBJ2-7; D not certain. V lost 7 bases and J 6 bases, leaving 10 bases between the germline ends. The germline gives CDR1 MDHEN, CDR2 SYDVKM. This CDR3 contains 11 residues. The CDR3 DNA follows: TGTGCCAGCAAATCCCCCTCCGAGCAGTACTTC. Translating it yields CASKSPSEQYF.

The chain is built from TRBV5-8 and TRBJ1-1; D perhaps matches TRBD1 (5 bases). Looked up from germline, CDR1 is SGHTS and CDR2 is YDEGEE. The CDR3 sequence is 15 residues long. Trimming removed 0 bases at V and 2 bases at J, with 11 bases between. The CDR3 region is CASSLARQLNTEAFF. The CDR3 DNA sequence: TGTGCCAGCAGCTTGGCCCGACAGCTTAACACTGAAGCTTTCTTT.

For this clone: This sample includes further DNA sequences coding for the same CDR3. V is TRBV28 and J is TRBJ2-2; D gene unclear. The V end lost 4 bases, the J end lost 5 bases, and 5 bases lay between the germline ends. Germline CDR1 and CDR2: MDHEN and SYDVKM. The CDR3 has 12 residues. CDR3 nucleotides: TGTGCCAGCAGTTCAGTTACCGGGGAGCTGTTTTTT. This sequence encodes CASSSVTGELFF.

The chain carries TRBV28 and TRBJ1-1; D possibly corresponds to TRBD1 (6 bases). CDR3 length: 13 residues. In germline, CDR1 is MDHEN, CDR2 SYDVKM. The ends were cut back, 5 bases at V and 3 bases at J, with 10 bases in the middle. The CDR3 region is CASSRGGDTEAFF. The CDR3, as DNA: TGTGCCAGCAGTAGGGGGGGGGACACTGAAGCTTTCTTT.